The 15 T cell receptor beta chains presented below share a single source sample, sequenced in a study of cytomegalovirus exposure and HLA in healthy donors. 13 Jbeta primers and 60 Vbeta primers were used for the PCR. Clones were sequenced by immunoSEQ multiplex PCR, and TCRdb holds only the in-frame ones, with some missing. Of 150,000 or so clones in the sample, 74% were seen once. The source material was PBMCs. The receptors come from a man in his thirties or forties in good health and CMV-seronegative.

J is TRBJ1-2 and V is TRBV29-1; 7 bases fit TRBD1. The germline CDR1 and CDR2 sequences are SQVTM and ANQGSEA. The CDR3 totals 13 residues. V gave up 7 bases and J gave up 7 bases; unmatched junction bases: 12. The DNA for the CDR3 is TGCAGCGCTAACCCCACAGGGGCTTCTGGCTACACCTTC. It specifies CSANPTGASGYTF.

The chain combines TRBV6-5 with TRBJ2-7; D not certain. V was cut by 0 bases and J by 0 bases, with 9 bases left in between. CDR3 size: 15 residues. Germline V gene sequence: CDR1 MNHEY, CDR2 SVGAGI. The CDR3 bases are TGTGCCAGCAGTTACTCGATAACAAACTCCTACGAGCAGTACTTC. Translated: CASSYSITNSYEQYF.

The rearrangement uses TRBV6-1 and TRBJ1-2, with no clear D. Per germline, CDR1 MNHNS and CDR2 SASEGT. The V end was cut by 0 bases, the J end by 1 base, with 3 bases between. The CDR3 sequence is 13 residues long. The CDR3, as DNA: TGTGCCAGCAGTGAAGCCCTTAACTATGGCTACACCTTC. Its protein product is CASSEALNYGYTF.

The rearrangement joins TRBV10-3 to TRBJ2-7; TRBD1 agrees at 9 bases. The V segment lost 7 bases and the J segment 4 bases; nucleotides outside the gene matches: 11. Per germline, CDR1 ENHRY and CDR2 SYGVKD. This CDR3 contains 15 residues. DNA of the CDR3: TGTGCCATCACTGACCCGGAACAGGGGGCTTACGAGCAGTACTTC. Protein product: CAITDPEQGAYEQYF.

This chain links TRBV6-5 with TRBJ1-1; a weak D match, TRBD1 (6 bases). The CDR3 has 14 amino acids. The germline V and J ends were trimmed by 8 bases and 0 bases, with 13 bases remaining between them. CDR1 is MNHEY, CDR2 SVGAGI, per germline. The DNA of the CDR3 is TGTGCCAGCCGGAAGACAGGCATGAACACTGAAGCTTTCTTT. Protein: CASRKTGMNTEAFF.

The J gene is TRBJ2-1, the V gene TRBV9; tentatively, D is TRBD1 (6 bases). Trimming pared 8 bases from V and 6 bases from J, leaving 15 bases between. CDR3 size: 13 residues. CDR1 SGDLS and CDR2 YYNGEE come from the germline V gene. Here the CDR3 DNA reads TGTGCCAGTGGGCAGGGGATAGGCAATGAGCAGTTCTTC. This encodes CASGQGIGNEQFF. The variable domain in full, completed from reference TRBV9 and TRBJ2-1, reads DSGVTQTPKHLITATGQRVTLRCSPRSGDLSVYWYQQSLDQGLQFLIQYYNGEERAKGNILERFSAQQFPDLHSELNLSSLELGDSALYFCASGQGIGNEQFFGPGTRLTVL.

The chain combines TRBV5-4 with TRBJ2-7, with 12 positions matching TRBD1. Germline V gene lookup returns CDR1 SGHNT and CDR2 YYREEE (reference sequence). The CDR3 has 16 amino acids. Trimming took 4 bases from V and 2 from J; bases not matched to a gene: 7. CDR3 DNA: TGTGCCAGCAGCGAGGGACAGGGGGCGTTCCCCTACGAGCAGTACTTC. Translation gives CASSEGQGAFPYEQYF.

This rearrangement joins TRBV7-2 to TRBJ1-1; TRBD1 might be the D (5 bases). Deletions cut 4 bases from V and 9 bases from J, with 18 bases between. CDR1 is SGHTA and CDR2 is FQGNSA in the germline V gene. The CDR3 extends over 14 amino acids. In DNA, the CDR3 is TGTGCCAGCAGCTCGGAACCGGGACGGGGGAAAGCTTTCTTT. It codes for CASSSEPGRGKAFF.

V usage is TRBV5-5 and J usage is TRBJ2-7; D gene unclear. Trimming pared 0 bases from V and 0 bases from J, leaving 7 bases between. Germline values: CDR1 SGHKS, CDR2 YYEKEE (reference sequence). The CDR3 extends over 14 amino acids. As DNA, the CDR3 is TGTGCCAGCAGCTTGGGGCAGGACTCCTACGAGCAGTACTTC. Its protein product is CASSLGQDSYEQYF.

The chain is built from TRBV27 and TRBJ2-3; no definite D call. The germline V gene has CDR1 MNHEY and CDR2 SMNVEV (reference sequence). The germline V and J ends were trimmed by 2 bases and 4 bases, with 7 bases remaining between them. This CDR3 is 13 amino acids long. CDR3 DNA sequence: TGTGCCAGCAGTTTACGGCAGGCAGATACGCAGTATTTT. This encodes CASSLRQADTQYF.

The chain couples TRBV9 to TRBJ1-3; TRBD1 aligns across 7 bases. Trimming took 3 bases from V and 2 from J; bases not matched to a gene: 5. The CDR3 contains 15 residues. In germline, CDR1 is SGDLS, CDR2 YYNGEE. DNA for the CDR3: TGTGCCAGCAGCGCCTTCCAGGGGGCTGGAAACACCATATATTTT. It codes for CASSAFQGAGNTIYF.

V is TRBV6-1 and J is TRBJ1-1, with D uncertain. Trimming took 1 base from V and 11 from J, leaving 11 bases between them. CDR1 and CDR2 (germline): MNHNS, SASEGT. CDR3 length: 12 amino acids. The CDR3 coding sequence is TGTGCCAGCAGTGAAGGCCGTAGGGAGGCTTTCTTT. Translation: CASSEGRREAFF.

The gene calls are TRBV28 and TRBJ2-1; perhaps TRBD2 as D (6 bases). Per germline, CDR1 MDHEN and CDR2 SYDVKM. This CDR3 contains 16 residues. The V gene lost 4 bases and the J gene lost 9 bases, with 22 bases spanning the gap. This CDR3 is CASSSIGGPGDPEQFF. The CDR3, as DNA: TGTGCCAGCAGTTCCATCGGGGGTCCTGGCGACCCTGAGCAGTTCTTC.

This clone was seen a few times. V usage is TRBV7-9 and J usage is TRBJ1-5; D is undetermined. Trimming cost V 0 bases and J 4 bases, with 4 bases left between them. The CDR3 sequence is 13 residues long. Germline V gives CDR1 SEHNR, CDR2 FQNEAQ (reference sequence). CDR3 sequence reads: CASSLAINQPQHF. The CDR3 DNA is TGTGCCAGCAGCTTAGCTATAAATCAGCCCCAGCATTTT.

The V gene is TRBV6-1, the J gene TRBJ2-3, with 7 positions matching TRBD2. CDR3 length: 15 amino acids. Germline lookup yields CDR1 MNHNS and CDR2 SASEGT. Trimming took 6 bases from V and 4 from J; bases not matched to a gene: 10. The CDR3 loop reads CASRERWGGADTQYF. CDR3 nucleotides: TGTGCCAGCAGAGAAAGGTGGGGGGGAGCAGATACGCAGTATTTT.